The rows below give T cell receptor beta chains drawn from one sample of a study of cytomegalovirus exposure and HLA in healthy donors. Here immunoSEQ multiplex PCR was the method, and the copy in TCRdb shows in-frame clones only, minus some. The profile shows about 200,000 clones, 70% to 80% of them singletons. The sequenced sample consisted of PBMCs. The origin of the receptors is a woman aged 25 to 45 in good health and CMV-seronegative. CDR3s leave out the opening cysteine and the closing phenylalanine or tryptophan. Each record gives: J gene, V gene, CDR3 protein.

>TRBJ2-7|TRBV10-3
AISDKPGTGASYPLSYEQY
>TRBJ1-2|TRBV7-2
ASSLVSGGARLGYGYT
>TRBJ2-5|TRBV7-2
ASSLRSVAGGPKTQY
>TRBJ2-1|TRBV28
ASSPFLGSSYNEQF
>TRBJ1-1|TRBV19
ASSPEGAPEAF
>TRBJ2-1|TRBV5-4
ASSLGGQGRNEQF
>TRBJ2-7|TRBV5-1
ASSQTQGWEQY
>TRBJ1-1|TRBV6-1
ATWRDMNTEAF
>TRBJ1-1|TRBV2
ASLGGETEAF
>TRBJ2-7|TRBV12-5
ASGPNSGRGGGYEQY
>TRBJ1-2|TRBV6-1
ASSEQGYGYT
>TRBJ1-4|TRBV14
ASSQGAFNEKLF
>TRBJ1-4|TRBV7-6
ASSPESGGEKLF
>TRBJ1-2|TRBV27
ASRPYGAPGYT